The entry below describes one T cell receptor (beta chain). Its antigen is still unknown. One base away there is no much larger clone; base qualities are not given. Donors formed part of the validation cohort, which comprised approximately 130 subjects and was distinct from the first cohort of several hundred subjects. Library construction relied on the immunoSEQ multiplex PCR assay. The published analysis was carried out like this. To diagnose cytomegalovirus status from the catalog of TCR beta chain sequences, a statistical classification framework was built. This is the immuneACCESS table as TCRdb keeps it, with only in-frame sequences that have V and J called. A part of the clones is gone; compared with another copy, unresolved V genes explain less than half, and the rest is unexplained. V and J calls and clone size are those listed in that table; D and trimming were worked out from the DNA. This sample is represented by roughly 150,000 clones; about 89% of them were singletons. The ten most abundant clones make up 3.3% of the sample.

The data are from a study of cytomegalovirus exposure and HLA in healthy donors (dated by TCRdb to 2016 to 2017). With regard to the full study: According to a later analysis, one platform produced both the 120 validation repertoires and the 720 or so repertoires of the first cohort. The study aimed to test whether cataloging public T cell receptors could reveal signatures of past pathogen exposure. In addition to the first cohort of hundreds of subjects, a separate validation cohort of 130 or so different subjects was used. To predict cytomegalovirus infection status, the study brought together high-throughput TCR immunosequencing, statistical association of individual TCRs with disease status, and machine learning. The paper's findings and limits, for the study overall: In the study, approximately 150 TCR beta chains were listed as associated with cytomegalovirus. In a later analysis, TCRs clustered in the first cohort were found to also tend to co-occur in the 110 or so validation repertoires, with roughly 93% of cluster scores above 0. While some public TCRs were present in many individuals, most TCR sequences turned up only very rarely across donors. A later analysis had no HLA typing for the validation cohort, so co-occurrence there was scored across all 130 or so repertoires. It was suggested by the authors that the approach could potentially be generalized to other disease states and immunological phenotypes. The classifier was reported to diagnose cytomegalovirus status with high specificity and sensitivity in both the original cohort and the validation cohort. In vitro tests confirmed that a few of the cytomegalovirus-associated TCR beta chains recognize cytomegalovirus antigens.

Trimming leaves V shorter by 4 bases and J shorter by 4 bases, with the junction holding 2 bases beyond the gene matches. CDR1 is given as SGHVS and CDR2 as FQNEAQ, both from the germline V gene. The CDR3 spans 14 residues, from the cysteine through the phenylalanine. Of the read, only the CDR3 DNA is kept; its 42 bases are in frame from base 1. Recombination joined TRBV7-8 with TRBJ2-1, with 9 bases aligning to TRBD2. The sequenced sample was PBMCs. The clonotype originates from a young woman in good health and CMV-seropositive. The DNA is as follows: TGTGCCAGCAGCTCTAGCGGGAAATACAATGAGCAGTTCTTC. The translation is CASSSSGKYNEQFF.